Described below is a single T cell receptor beta chain sequence and its context. The antigen is undetermined. Enrolled hyperthyroidism patients had a new diagnosis, a duration under 2 months, and an age of 18 to 65. The diagnosis was founded upon clinical symptoms, serum thyroxine, TRAb, thyroid ultrasound and orbital computed tomography. Germline V lookup: CDR1 DFQATT, CDR2 SNEGSKA (reference sequence). V was shortened by 5 bases and J by 1 base, with 12 bases between the two germline ends. This CDR3 region has 13 residues. RNA transcripts yielded amplified TCR beta CDR3 regions. First-round RT-PCR employed HTBI primers, with a second-round multiplex PCR after it. TCRdb re-called the multiplex PCR reads through MiXCR, storing one row per CDR3 protein. The data hold about 550,000 distinct CDR3 sequences, with less than 40% observed a single time. The sample comes from a study of Graves' ophthalmopathy and Graves' hyperthyroidism.

Points from the study as a whole: Blood repertoires reportedly contained most expanded thyroid clonotypes above 0.001 frequency.

The chain employs TRBV20-1 and TRBJ2-7; D call uncertain. Material: peripheral blood or thyroid tissue (not recorded which). The TCR was taken from an adult man with Graves' hyperthyroidism. The CDR3 DNA is TGCAGTGCTCCGCGAGGCGGTTCCTACGAGCAGTACTTC. Translated: CSAPRGGSYEQYF.